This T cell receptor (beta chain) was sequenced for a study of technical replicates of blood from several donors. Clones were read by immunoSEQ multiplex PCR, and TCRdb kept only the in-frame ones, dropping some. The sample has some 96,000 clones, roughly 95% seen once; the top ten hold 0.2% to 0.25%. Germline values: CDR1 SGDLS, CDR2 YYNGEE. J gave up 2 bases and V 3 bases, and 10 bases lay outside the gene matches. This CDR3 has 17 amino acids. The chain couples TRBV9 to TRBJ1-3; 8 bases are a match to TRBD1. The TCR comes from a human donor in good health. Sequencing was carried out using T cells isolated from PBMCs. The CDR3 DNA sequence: TGTGCCAGCAGCGACGGACAGGGTTGGGAAGCTGGAAACACCATATATTTT. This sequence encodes CASSDGQGWEAGNTIYF.